This T cell receptor (beta chain) came from a study of cytomegalovirus exposure and HLA in healthy donors. Findings and limits, study-wide: Being indistinguishable, some V segments were excluded, TRBV6-2 and TRBV6-3 among them. An assumption of roughly uniform sequencing depth across donors underlay the presence/absence analyses.

These donors counted as nominally healthy when sampled, but unrecorded immune exposures were likely. With respect to this clone: The antigen is undetermined.

PCR used 60 Vbeta primers and 13 Jbeta primers. Sequencing used immunoSEQ multiplex PCR; TCRdb keeps in-frame clones, though not all of them. The data contain about 180,000 clones, around 80% of them singletons. Trimming removed 5 bases from V and 4 bases from J; junction bases left unmatched: 7. The CDR3 sequence is 14 residues long. Germline CDR1 and CDR2: SGHVS and FNYEAQ. This TCR derives from a girl aged 2 to 10 in good health and CMV-seropositive. The chain uses TRBV7-6 and TRBJ1-1; 7 bases match TRBD1. The sequenced sample consisted of PBMCs. In nucleotides, the CDR3 is TGTGCCAGCAGCCTGGGACAGCCTTCCACTGAAGCTTTCTTT. Its translation: CASSLGQPSTEAFF.